This T cell receptor beta chain was captured in a study of cytomegalovirus exposure and HLA in healthy donors (dated by TCRdb to 2016 to 2017). In the study overall: An earlier analysis of approximately 550 of the donors reported 250 to 300 Gb of sequence data and approximately 110 million unique TCR beta sequences from 150 million to 200 million T cells. The study profiled the T cell repertoires of more than 500 subjects by immunosequencing and related them to cytomegalovirus serostatus. Both class I and class II loci were covered by HLA typing, at four-digit resolution. Four or five DR-DQ haplotypes were handled as single units for association and clustering because linkage in the cohort was strong. Donor age, sex, ethnicity and CMV serostatus were collected together with the repertoire data. All discovery cohort repertoires had been generated using a single sequencing platform. Across 398 genotyped donors of the cohort, an average of approximately 240,000 unique TCR beta nucleotide sequences per donor were sequenced, and approximately 17% of those sequences were non-productive. Of the roughly 430 genotyped donors, approximately 83% fell in the genetic ancestry cluster associated with self-reported Caucasian donors. Rather than drawing on any new phenotypic data, the later analysis identified candidate immune exposures from TCR beta sequences and the way those sequences occurred across donors. In a later analysis, previously published TCR beta repertoires from more than 500 donors were re-analyzed and high-resolution HLA genotyping was added so that TCR occurrence patterns could be studied. The study was designed to test whether signatures of past pathogen exposure could be identified by cataloging public T cell receptors. An early release that covered about 600 HLA-typed donors contained approximately 300 gigabases of sequencing data and about 93 million unique TCR sequences. The study combined high-throughput TCR immunosequencing, statistical association of individual TCRs with disease status, and machine learning to predict cytomegalovirus infection status. A later genetic analysis took genome-wide SNP genotypes for about 60% of the roughly 670 donors and used that subset as a discovery cohort. Along with the roughly 610-subject first cohort, a separate validation cohort of some 130 different subjects was used. The number of donors typed differed by locus, with roughly 629-640 for A, B, C, DRB1 and DQB1, approximately 500 for DQA1, 600 to 610 for DPA1, and under 490 for DPB1. An earlier analysis of nearly 600 of the donors applied high-throughput TCR beta sequencing to assess whether each TCR beta V gene segment acted as functional or pseudogenic.

To prepare the library, the immunoSEQ multiplex PCR assay was applied. The multiplex PCR relied on a mix of 60 forward primers for TCR Vbeta segments and 13 reverse primers for TCR Jbeta segments. A multiplex PCR assay on genomic DNA amplified the CDR3 region of rearranged TCR beta genes. On the Illumina HiSeq System, the amplified TCR beta libraries were sequenced as 87-base-pair reads. Per the authors' processing: Across the 640 or so repertoires, a later analysis counted some 80 million unique TCR beta chains, 9.5 million to 13 million of which were shared by at least two donors. Raw reads were error-corrected and collapsed into unique sequences with a nearest-neighbor algorithm that merged closely related sequences to remove PCR and sequencing errors. CDR3 sequences were aligned to IMGT reference sequences to assign V, D and J gene segments. Each retained sequence needed at least a six-nucleotide match to both a V gene segment and a J gene segment. Rearrangements were called productive when the CDR3 lacked stop codons and stayed in frame with V and J; all others were non-productive. CDR3 was defined by IMGT convention, running from the second conserved V-encoded cysteine to the conserved J-encoded phenylalanine. The earlier analysis of about 570 of the donors excluded any sequence lacking an unambiguous match to a single V gene segment. In an earlier analysis of approximately 500 of the donors, a V segment was called functional when productive rearrangements were above 56.7%, and segregating when the standard deviation between donors exceeded 5%. To diagnose cytomegalovirus status from the catalog of TCR beta chain sequences, a statistical classification framework was built. In a later analysis, TCR nucleotide sequences were compared against IMGT/GENE-DB human TR gene sequences so that V and J genes could be assigned. In a later analysis, CDR3 sequences and most-parsimonious VDJ recombination scenarios were assigned using the TCRdist pipeline. In a later analysis, each TCR beta chain was defined by its CDR3 amino acid sequence together with its V-gene family, and reads without a unique V-gene family were excluded. As a way to deal with suspected cross-contamination and a sequencing artifact, a later analysis dropped nearly 600 nucleotide sequences that were highly shared and had low generation probability. In a later analysis, a clonal expansion index for each public chain was calculated from normalized within-repertoire ranks of inferred template counts. A later analysis computed generation probabilities with a VDJ recombination model fitted to out-of-frame rearrangements, and checked the results against IGoR. A later analysis scored TCR-TCR, TCR-HLA and TCR-CMV co-occurrence with hypergeometric tests, applying a repertoire-size bias correction to TCR pairs. To estimate false discovery rates, a later analysis permuted the HLA or CMV assignments 20 times. A later analysis grouped co-occurring TCRs with DBSCAN, adding TCRdist sequence similarity when clustering within HLA-allele-positive subsets. For co-occurrence clustering, repertoires with fewer than 30,000 or more than 120,000 public chains were excluded, along with a handful of repertoires with anomalous nucleotide sharing. Drawn from immuneACCESS, this table holds only the in-frame rearrangements with V and J called that TCRdb kept. Clones are partly lost; checked studies trace under half to an unresolved V gene and leave the rest unexplained. Clone size and V and J calls were adopted from that table, with D and trimming inferred from the DNA. Counted in this sample were hundreds of thousands of clones; just over 75% of them appeared once. The top ten hold 0.6% to 0.65% of the sample.

Broad study findings and their caveats: According to a later genetic analysis, donors in an Asian-associated ancestry cluster had fewer N-insertions in productive TCRs than the roughly 700-donor mean. CMV serostatus was the only immune exposure information available for the cohort. V-gene and J-gene trimming of TCR beta chains was associated with a missense DCLRE1C variant in a later genetic analysis, and the association was replicated in an independent cohort. The sequencing pipeline was judged likely to have produced a cluster of highly shared sequence variants as a technical artifact. Most TCR sequences were seen in very few donors, while some public TCRs were found in many individuals. According to the authors, the approach could potentially be generalized to other disease states and immunological phenotypes. In a later analysis, the rate of TCR association differed among HLA loci, with DRB1 alleles having the most associated TCRs and HLA-C alleles having the fewest. A later analysis associated about 17,000 TCR beta sequences with specific HLA alleles at a false discovery rate of 0.05. Because HLA typing was missing for some donors at each locus, association tests included only the typed subset. In a later analysis, HLA-associated TCR beta chains showed more clonal expansion and lower generation probabilities than non-associated chains that were equally common. Several of the top co-occurrence clusters appeared to be linked to parvovirus B19, influenza, CMV and Epstein-Barr virus, according to a later analysis. The classifier was reported to diagnose cytomegalovirus status with high specificity and sensitivity in both the original and validation cohorts. Correlated functional status among segregating V segments might reflect linkage disequilibrium, but an unknown experimental factor could not be ruled out. The presence/absence analyses assumed that sequencing depth was roughly uniform across donors, and that assumption may not be true. Because counts were too low, roughly 17 rarely observed V segments, including chromosome 9 orphons, were left out of the earlier analysis of some 640 of the donors. Only TCR beta chains were sequenced in this cohort, and the absence of alpha or paired-chain data limited detectable features. A later analysis found that most CMV-associated TCR beta chains appeared HLA-restricted, with HLA associations seemingly driven largely by CMV exposure. A further reported finding was that TCR beta sequences accurately predicted the HLA-A and HLA-B alleles for most subjects in the first cohort. The study listed 150 to 200 TCR beta chains as associated with cytomegalovirus. In vitro tests confirmed that three of the cytomegalovirus-associated TCR beta chains recognize cytomegalovirus antigens. In an earlier analysis of about 600 of the donors, most TCR beta V segments appeared in productive rearrangements about 90% or about 30% of the time, broadly matching IMGT annotations. When HLA alleles, especially DR and DQ, strongly co-occurred, attributing TCR associations to individual alleles was difficult.

In regard to this clone: What this receptor recognizes is not known. No base-level quality is on record; no much larger clone is a single base apart.

The cohort comprised fewer than 750 healthy bone marrow donors. At the time of sampling, every cohort member was nominally healthy, though immune exposures that went unrecorded were likely present. The donor was CMV seronegative and was included in the group of a few hundred seronegative cohort members. Every donor gave a peripheral blood sample, and the peripheral blood mononuclear cells from that sample were used for TCR beta sequencing. The Qiagen DNeasy Blood Extraction Kit was used to extract genomic DNA from the blood cell samples. The sequence was obtained from a man younger than 35 in good health and CMV-seronegative. Sequencing was performed on PBMCs.

This receptor has the CDR3 CATSRGSGTSYEQYF. The sequenced DNA is TGTGCCACCAGCAGAGGTAGCGGGACTTCCTACGAGCAGTACTTC. The chain couples TRBV15 to TRBJ2-7; 8 junctional bases match TRBD2. CDR1 and CDR2, per the germline V gene (reference sequence), are LNHNV and YYDKDF. Germline trimming: 1 base from V, 1 base from J; junction bases outside gene matches: 3. From cysteine to phenylalanine, the CDR3 is 15 amino acids long. Left in the record is the CDR3 DNA by itself, 45 bases read in frame from the first base.